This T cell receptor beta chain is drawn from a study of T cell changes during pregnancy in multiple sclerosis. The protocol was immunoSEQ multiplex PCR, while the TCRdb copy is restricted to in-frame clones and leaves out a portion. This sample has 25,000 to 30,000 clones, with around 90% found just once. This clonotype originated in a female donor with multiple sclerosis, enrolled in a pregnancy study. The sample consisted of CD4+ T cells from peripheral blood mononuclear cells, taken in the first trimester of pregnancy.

The CDR3: CSVPWGDTQYF. The DNA for the CDR3 is TGCAGCGTACCATGGGGCGATACGCAGTATTTT. V is TRBV29-1 and J is TRBJ2-3; a weak D match, TRBD1 (5 bases). The CDR3 covers 11 residues. Trimming pared 6 bases from V and 6 bases from J, leaving 10 bases between. Looked up from germline, CDR1 is SQVTM and CDR2 is ANQGSEA.